Presented here are 26 T cell receptor beta chains from one specimen sequenced in a study of neurological immune-mediated disorders. TCRdb reprocessed the 5' RACE reads via MiXCR and lists one record per CDR3 protein. The repertoire holds some 16,000 distinct CDR3 sequences, with 9% to 10% as singletons. The specimen was CD8+ T cells from blood. The receptors were sampled from a man aged 45-65 years in good health.

This clonotype appeared many times. The CDR3 DNA sequence: TGTGCCAGCAGTTACTTTGGGACTCAGAACACCGGGGAGCTGTTTTTT. This codes for CASSYFGTQNTGELFF. The J gene is TRBJ2-2, the V gene TRBV6-2 or TRBV6-3; D perhaps matches TRBD2 (6 bases). The V gene's germline CDR1 is MNHEY and CDR2 SVGEGT. The length of the CDR3 is 16 residues. Trimming removed 1 base at V and 1 base at J, with 10 bases between.

This clonotype was detected ten times or more. This chain joins TRBV29-1 and TRBJ1-2; D is perhaps TRBD1 (5 bases). Per the germline V gene, CDR1 is SQVTM and CDR2 is ANQGSEA. There are 13 residues in the CDR3. V lost 0 bases, J lost 8 bases, and 13 bases lay in between. CDR3 DNA: TGCAGCGTTGAAGATATGTCCAGGGAAGGCTACACCTTC. This codes for CSVEDMSREGYTF.

This clonotype was detected many times. The chain links TRBV24-1 to TRBJ2-3; 7 nucleotides align to TRBD2. J lost 4 bases, V lost 4 bases, and 1 base had no gene match. The germline V gene has CDR1 KGHDR and CDR2 SFDVKD. The CDR3 has 13 residues. The CDR3 DNA follows: TGTGCCACCAGTGAGCGGGAGCCAGATACGCAGTATTTT. It yields the protein CATSEREPDTQYF.

By share of the sample, this clonotype is medium-sized (0.01 to 0.1%). The chain carries TRBV4-3 and TRBJ2-2; 7 bases line up with TRBD2. The CDR3 length is 16 residues. Germline-derived CDR1 and CDR2 are LGHNA and YSLEER. The V segment lost 0 bases and the J segment 4 bases; nucleotides outside the gene matches: 5. CDR3 bases: TGCGCCAGCAGCCAAGAATCTAGCGGACTCACCGGGGAGCTGTTTTTT. Protein sequence: CASSQESSGLTGELFF.

In its sample, this clonotype ranks as medium-sized (0.01 to 0.1%). The gene calls are TRBV4-2 and TRBJ2-7, with D perhaps matching TRBD1 (5 bases). Germline V gene sequence: CDR1 LGHNA, CDR2 YNFKEQ. V was cut by 2 bases and J by 1 base, with 6 bases left in between. The CDR3 has 13 amino acids. The DNA for the CDR3 is TGTGCCAGCAGCCAACAGGGTTCCTACGAGCAGTACTTC. It translates to CASSQQGSYEQYF.

This clonotype showed up just a few times. The chain is built from TRBV7-3 and TRBJ2-1, with TRBD2 matching 11 bases. J gave up 9 bases and V 2 bases, and 6 bases lay outside the gene matches. The germline V gene encodes CDR1 SGHTA and CDR2 FQGTGA. The CDR3 extends over 15 amino acids. DNA for the CDR3: TGTGCCAGCAGCTTACTACTAGCGGGAGACAGTGAGCAGTTCTTC. Protein: CASSLLLAGDSEQFF.

This clonotype has a count of ten or more. This chain uses TRBV9 with TRBJ2-3; tentatively, D is TRBD2 (6 bases). With 3 bases removed from V and 2 bases from J, the gap between germline ends came to 16 bases. Germline loops: CDR1 SGDLS, CDR2 YYNGEE. This CDR3 contains 16 residues. The CDR3 bases are TGTGCCAGCAGCGAGAAGGGAGGCGGGATCACAGATACGCAGTATTTT. As protein: CASSEKGGGITDTQYF.

This clonotype has ten or more counts. This chain uses TRBV4-1 with TRBJ2-7, with D tentatively TRBD2 (5 bases). Between the trimmed V and J ends, which lost 0 bases and 4 bases, there was a span of 19 bases. Per the germline V gene, CDR1 is MGHRA and CDR2 is YSYEKL. The CDR3 runs to 17 residues. The CDR3 protein is CASSQESDLLADYEQYF. Written as DNA, the CDR3 is TGCGCCAGCAGCCAAGAGTCTGATCTCCTAGCAGATTACGAGCAGTACTTC.

This clonotype was counted at least ten times. V gene TRBV5-5 combines with J gene TRBJ2-7, with TRBD1 matching over 10 bases. This CDR3 comprises 16 residues. The germline CDR1 and CDR2 sequences are SGHKS and YYEKEE (reference sequence). J lost 3 bases, V lost 0 bases, and 6 bases had no gene match. The CDR3 here is CASSLAPGQGYYEQYF. Here the CDR3 DNA reads TGTGCCAGCAGCTTGGCTCCGGGACAGGGGTACTACGAGCAGTACTTC.

This clonotype showed up many times. This chain uses TRBV4-1 with TRBJ2-3; D is ambiguous. V dropped 2 bases and J dropped 2 bases, with 14 bases sitting between them. CDR3 length equals 16 residues. CDR1 is MGHRA, CDR2 YSYEKL, per germline. This CDR3 is CASSQSVSRNTDTQYF. The CDR3 DNA reads as TGCGCCAGCAGCCAAAGTGTCTCGAGAAACACAGATACGCAGTATTTT.

In this sample, this clonotype turned up many times. The chain carries TRBV20-1 and TRBJ1-2; D is unclear. In germline, CDR1 is DFQATT, CDR2 SNEGSKA (reference sequence). Trimming took off 1 base at V and 4 bases at J, with 22 bases between the two ends. This CDR3 spans 17 amino acids. Written as DNA, the CDR3 is TGCAGTGCTAGAGCCCCCGTTCGGGCGAAGGGAATCTATGGCTACACCTTC. This codes for CSARAPVRAKGIYGYTF.

This clonotype was seen at least ten times. The chain joins TRBV29-1 to TRBJ2-1, with 15 nucleotides matching TRBD2. The CDR3 has 19 residues. Germline trimming cut 3 bases from V and 3 bases from J; bases unmatched to any gene: 12. Germline CDR1 SQVTM, CDR2 ANQGSEA. CDR3 DNA sequence: TGCAGCGTTGATGGAAGGGATCGGACTAGCGGGAGGGACTACAATGAGCAGTTCTTC. Its protein is CSVDGRDRTSGRDYNEQFF.

This clonotype has a count of ten or more. The chain carries TRBV6-1 and TRBJ1-2; 9 bases agree with TRBD1. Germline V gene lookup returns CDR1 MNHNS and CDR2 SASEGT. CDR3 size: 14 residues. The trim removed 0 bases at V and 5 bases at J, leaving 1 base unmatched. The DNA of the CDR3 is TGTGCCAGCAGTGAAGCGGGGACAGGGTATGGCTACACCTTC. This encodes CASSEAGTGYGYTF.

This clonotype was counted ten times or more. The J gene is TRBJ2-2, the V gene TRBV29-1; 7 nucleotides line up with TRBD1. This CDR3 spans 16 amino acids. The V and J ends lost 6 bases and 4 bases, in that order; junction bases with no gene match: 14. Germline CDR1 is SQVTM and CDR2 is ANQGSEA. This CDR3 reads CSVASQGDVSTGELFF. As DNA, the CDR3 is TGCAGCGTAGCTTCCCAGGGGGACGTGAGCACCGGGGAGCTGTTTTTT.

The chain carries TRBV18 and TRBJ1-1; D not certain. The CDR3 runs to 14 residues. Germline values: CDR1 KGHSH, CDR2 LQKENI. V was clipped by 3 bases and J by 0 bases, with 8 bases between them. The CDR3, as DNA: TGTGCCAGCTCACCTGTCAGCCTGAACACTGAAGCTTTCTTT. This sequence encodes CASSPVSLNTEAFF.

This clonotype was counted many times. The chain combines TRBV6-5 with TRBJ2-7; tentatively, D is TRBD2 (5 bases). The germline gives CDR1 MNHEY, CDR2 SVGAGI. This CDR3 has 13 amino acids. V was clipped by 5 bases and J by 6 bases, with 14 bases between them. CDR3 in amino acids: CASSRGPAGEQYF. CDR3 DNA sequence: TGTGCCAGCAGTCGAGGGCCAGCAGGCGAGCAGTACTTC.

The rearrangement links TRBV4-1 to TRBJ2-7, with D perhaps TRBD1 (5 bases). Germline V gene lookup returns CDR1 MGHRA and CDR2 YSYEKL. V was shortened by 0 bases and J by 4 bases, with 7 bases between the two germline ends. The CDR3 spans 13 residues. The CDR3 nucleotides are TGCGCCAGCAGCCAAGAGAAGGGGTACGAGCAGTACTTC. It translates to CASSQEKGYEQYF.

This clonotype was seen repeatedly, ten times or more. V usage is TRBV9 and J usage is TRBJ2-7; 8 bases map to TRBD2. The V gene's germline CDR1 is SGDLS and CDR2 YYNGEE. The CDR3 contains 14 residues. V lost 3 bases and J lost 3; bases outside the gene matches: 5. The CDR3 bases are TGTGCCAGCAGCGCGGGTGCGGGAGGCTACGAGCAGTACTTC. It specifies CASSAGAGGYEQYF.

This clonotype has a count of ten or more. The chain carries TRBV25-1 and TRBJ2-2; possible D gene TRBD1, 6 bases. The CDR3 contains 14 residues. Looked up from germline, CDR1 is MGHDK and CDR2 is SYGVNS. Trimming removed 3 bases at V and 3 bases at J, with 8 bases between. This chain's CDR3 is CASSDRGDTGELFF. The CDR3 DNA follows: TGTGCCAGCAGTGACAGGGGAGACACCGGGGAGCTGTTTTTT.

The sample holds many counts of this clonotype. This sequence joins TRBV5-1 and TRBJ2-6; TRBD1 agrees at 7 bases. Germline trimming cut 2 bases from V and 0 bases from J; bases unmatched to any gene: 8. This CDR3 is built from 18 residues. CDR1 SGHRS and CDR2 YFSETQ come from the germline V gene. The CDR3 loop reads CASSFPGQIYSGANVLTF. The CDR3 DNA follows: TGCGCCAGCAGCTTCCCGGGACAGATATACTCTGGGGCCAACGTCCTGACTTTC.

This clonotype has ten or more counts. The chain recombines TRBV4-3 with TRBJ2-5, with D perhaps matching TRBD2 (6 bases). Germline loops: CDR1 LGHNA, CDR2 YSLEER. Trimming pared 3 bases from V and 4 bases from J, leaving 9 bases between. The CDR3 has 13 amino acids. The CDR3 nucleotides read TGCGCCAGCAGCCAGGGGACTTTAGAGACCCAGTACTTC. Its translation: CASSQGTLETQYF.

This clonotype was detected only a few times. The chain employs TRBV29-1 and TRBJ1-1, with unresolved D. Trimming removed 4 bases from V and 4 bases from J, with 7 bases in between. The CDR3 spans 11 residues. Looked up from germline, CDR1 is SQVTM and CDR2 is ANQGSEA. This CDR3 is CSVVAVTEAFF. The DNA of the CDR3 is TGCAGCGTTGTTGCTGTCACTGAAGCTTTCTTT.

In this sample, this clonotype turned up many times. This rearrangement joins TRBV4-1 to TRBJ1-2, with 9 bases that match TRBD1. Germline V gene data show CDR1 as MGHRA and CDR2 as YSYEKL. The CDR3 totals 16 residues. V lost 1 base and J lost 4; bases outside the gene matches: 7. CDR3 loop: CASSQGGQGFFYGYTF. In DNA form, the CDR3 reads TGCGCCAGCAGCCAAGGAGGACAGGGGTTTTTCTATGGCTACACCTTC.

This clonotype was found many times. The chain couples TRBV5-1 to TRBJ2-1, with a weak D call TRBD2 (5 bases). This CDR3 has 14 amino acids. CDR1 is SGHRS, CDR2 YFSETQ, per germline. Trimming removed 0 bases at V and 11 bases at J, with 15 bases between. CDR3 loop: CASSLAGSPSKQFF. CDR3 nucleotide sequence: TGCGCCAGCAGCTTGGCGGGGTCCCCCTCTAAGCAGTTCTTC.

This clonotype has at least ten counts. The chain links TRBV5-1 to TRBJ2-1; the match to TRBD1 covers 8 bases. Unmatched junction bases numbered 6, after V lost 3 bases and J lost 4 bases. The germline CDR1 and CDR2 sequences are SGHRS and YFSETQ. This CDR3 is 15 amino acids long. CDR3 bases: TGCGCCAGCAGCTCCGGGACAGGCTCGTACAATGAGCAGTTCTTC. Amino acid sequence: CASSSGTGSYNEQFF.

Many counts were recorded for this clonotype. The rearrangement joins TRBV20-1 to TRBJ2-7; a possible D gene is TRBD2 (6 bases). There are 11 residues in the CDR3. Per the germline V gene, CDR1 is DFQATT and CDR2 is SNEGSKA (reference sequence). The V end was cut by 4 bases, the J end by 10 bases, with 14 bases between. CDR3 protein: CSAKKDGLQYF. CDR3 DNA sequence: TGCAGTGCTAAAAAGGACGGACTACAGTACTTC.